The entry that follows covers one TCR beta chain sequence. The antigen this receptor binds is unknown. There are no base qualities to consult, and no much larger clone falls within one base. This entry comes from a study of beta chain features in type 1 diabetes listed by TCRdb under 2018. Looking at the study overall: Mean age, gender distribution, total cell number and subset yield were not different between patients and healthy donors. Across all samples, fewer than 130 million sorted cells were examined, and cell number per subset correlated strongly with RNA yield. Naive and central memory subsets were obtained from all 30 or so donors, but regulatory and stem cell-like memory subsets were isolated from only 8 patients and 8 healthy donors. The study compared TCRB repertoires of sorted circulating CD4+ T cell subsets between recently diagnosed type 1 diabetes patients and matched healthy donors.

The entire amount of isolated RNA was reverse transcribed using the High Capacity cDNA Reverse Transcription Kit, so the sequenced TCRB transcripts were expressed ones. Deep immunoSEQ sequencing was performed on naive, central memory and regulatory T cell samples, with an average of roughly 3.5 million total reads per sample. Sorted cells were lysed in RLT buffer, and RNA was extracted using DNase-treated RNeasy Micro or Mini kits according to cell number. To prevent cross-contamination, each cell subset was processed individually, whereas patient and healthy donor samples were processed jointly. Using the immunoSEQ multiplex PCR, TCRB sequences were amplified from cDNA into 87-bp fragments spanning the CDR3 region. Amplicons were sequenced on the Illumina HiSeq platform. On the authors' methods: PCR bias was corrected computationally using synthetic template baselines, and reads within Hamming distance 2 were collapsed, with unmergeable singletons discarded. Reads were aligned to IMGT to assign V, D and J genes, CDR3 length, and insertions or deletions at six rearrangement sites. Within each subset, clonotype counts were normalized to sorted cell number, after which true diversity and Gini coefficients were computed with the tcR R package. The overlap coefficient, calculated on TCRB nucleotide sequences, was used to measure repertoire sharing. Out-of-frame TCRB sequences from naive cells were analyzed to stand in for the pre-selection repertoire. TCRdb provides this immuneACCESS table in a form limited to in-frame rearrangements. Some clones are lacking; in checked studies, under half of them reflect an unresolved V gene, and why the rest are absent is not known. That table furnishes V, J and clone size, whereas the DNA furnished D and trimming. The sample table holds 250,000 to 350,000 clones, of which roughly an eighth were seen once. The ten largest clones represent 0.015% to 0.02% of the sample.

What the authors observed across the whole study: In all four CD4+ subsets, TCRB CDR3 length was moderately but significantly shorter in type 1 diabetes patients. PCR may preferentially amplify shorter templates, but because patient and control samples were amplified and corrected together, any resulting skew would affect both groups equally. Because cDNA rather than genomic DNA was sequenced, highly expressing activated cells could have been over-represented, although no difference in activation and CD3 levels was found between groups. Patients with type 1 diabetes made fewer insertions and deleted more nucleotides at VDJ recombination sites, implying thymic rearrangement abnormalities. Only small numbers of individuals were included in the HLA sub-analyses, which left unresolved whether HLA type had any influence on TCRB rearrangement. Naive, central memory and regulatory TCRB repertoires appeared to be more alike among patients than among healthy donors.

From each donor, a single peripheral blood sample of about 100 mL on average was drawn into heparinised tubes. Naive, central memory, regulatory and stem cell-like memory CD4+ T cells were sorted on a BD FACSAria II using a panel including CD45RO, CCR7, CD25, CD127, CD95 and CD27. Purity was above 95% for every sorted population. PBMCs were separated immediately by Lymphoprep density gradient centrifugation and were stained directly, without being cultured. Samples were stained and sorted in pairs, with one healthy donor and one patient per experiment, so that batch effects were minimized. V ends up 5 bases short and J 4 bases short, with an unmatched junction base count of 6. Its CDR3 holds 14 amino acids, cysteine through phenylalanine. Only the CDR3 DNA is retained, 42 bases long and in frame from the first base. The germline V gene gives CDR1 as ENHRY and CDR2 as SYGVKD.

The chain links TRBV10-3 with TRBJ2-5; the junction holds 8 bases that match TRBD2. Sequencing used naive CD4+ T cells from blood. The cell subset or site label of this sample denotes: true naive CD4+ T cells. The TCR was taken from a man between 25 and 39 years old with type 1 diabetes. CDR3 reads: CAISSGSGGETQYF. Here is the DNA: TGTGCCATCAGTAGCGGGAGCGGTGGAGAGACCCAGTACTTC.